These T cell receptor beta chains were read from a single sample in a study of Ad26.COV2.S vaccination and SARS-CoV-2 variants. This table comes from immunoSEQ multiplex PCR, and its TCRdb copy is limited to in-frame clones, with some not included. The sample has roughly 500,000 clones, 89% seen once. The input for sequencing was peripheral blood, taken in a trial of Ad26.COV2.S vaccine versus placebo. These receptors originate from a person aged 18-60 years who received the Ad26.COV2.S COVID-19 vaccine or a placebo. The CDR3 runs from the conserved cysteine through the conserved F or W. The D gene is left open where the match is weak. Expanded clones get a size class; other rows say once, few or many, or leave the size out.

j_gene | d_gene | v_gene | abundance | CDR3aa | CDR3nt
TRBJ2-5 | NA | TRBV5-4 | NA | CASSSKTGAEETQYF | TGTGCCAGCAGCTCGAAGACAGGAGCTGAGGAGACCCAGTACTTC
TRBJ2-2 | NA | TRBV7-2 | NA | CASRPPGRGAVGELFF | TGTGCCAGCAGACCCCCAGGCAGGGGGGCCGTCGGGGAGCTGTTTTTT
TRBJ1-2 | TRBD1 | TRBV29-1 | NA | CSVGGQGLYGYTF | TGCAGCGTGGGGGGACAGGGACTCTATGGCTACACCTTC
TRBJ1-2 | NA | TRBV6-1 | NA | CASSEAGLQANYGYTF | TGTGCCAGCAGTGAAGCGGGTCTCCAGGCTAACTATGGCTACACCTTC
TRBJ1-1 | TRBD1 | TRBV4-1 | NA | CASSRTGGDTEAFF | TGCGCCAGCAGCCGTACAGGGGGGGACACTGAAGCTTTCTTT
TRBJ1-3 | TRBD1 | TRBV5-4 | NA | CASSLEGRGHGNTIYF | TGTGCCAGCAGCTTGGAGGGCAGGGGGCACGGAAACACCATATATTTT
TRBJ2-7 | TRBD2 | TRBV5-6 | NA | CASSLSYPSGGLSSYEQYF | TGTGCCAGCAGCTTGTCGTATCCTAGCGGGGGGCTAAGCTCCTACGAGCAGTACTTC
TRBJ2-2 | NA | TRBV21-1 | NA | CASSRRGPNTGELFF | TGTGCCAGCAGTCGAAGGGGGCCCAACACCGGGGAGCTGTTTTTT
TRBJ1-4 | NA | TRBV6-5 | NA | CASSLGLGNEKLFF | TGTGCCAGCAGTCTGGGCCTGGGTAATGAAAAACTGTTTTTT
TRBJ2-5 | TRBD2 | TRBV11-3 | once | CASSSAGGRETQYF | TGTGCCAGCAGCTCCGCGGGAGGGCGAGAGACCCAGTACTTC
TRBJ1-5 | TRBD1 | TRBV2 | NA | CASSEYRDRDQPQHF | TGTGCCAGCAGTGAATATAGGGACAGGGATCAGCCCCAGCATTTT
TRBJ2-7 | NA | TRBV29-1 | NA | CSARVGAGEQYF | TGCAGCGCCCGCGTTGGGGCGGGGGAGCAGTACTTC
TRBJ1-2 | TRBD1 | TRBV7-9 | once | CASSPRDRRLFEGYTF | TGTGCCAGCAGCCCCCGGGACAGGCGTCTGTTCGAAGGCTACACCTTC
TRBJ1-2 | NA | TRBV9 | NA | CASSDRAGGYTF | TGTGCCAGCAGCGACAGGGCAGGGGGCTACACCTTC
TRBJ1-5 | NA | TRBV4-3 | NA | CASSQDGFWQSGQPQHF | TGCGCCAGCAGCCAAGATGGCTTTTGGCAATCCGGTCAGCCCCAGCATTTT
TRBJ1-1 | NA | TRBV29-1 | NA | CSDSQGRVTEAFF | TGCAGCGATTCGCAGGGCAGGGTTACTGAAGCTTTCTTT
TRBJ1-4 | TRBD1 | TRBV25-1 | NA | CASSEWTGIGEKLFF | TGTGCCAGCAGTGAATGGACAGGGATTGGTGAAAAACTGTTTTTT
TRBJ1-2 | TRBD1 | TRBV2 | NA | CASSRQGGGYTF | TGTGCCAGCAGCCGACAGGGGGGCGGCTACACCTTC
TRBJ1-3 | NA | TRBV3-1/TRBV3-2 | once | CASSQWSLISGNTIYF | TGTGCCAGCAGCCAATGGTCGTTGATCTCTGGAAACACCATATATTTT
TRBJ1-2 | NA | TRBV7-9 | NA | CASSVGSLPGSGSYGYTF | TGTGCCAGCAGCGTAGGCTCCCTCCCTGGCAGCGGTAGCTATGGCTACACCTTC
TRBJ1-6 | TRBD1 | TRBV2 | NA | CASSESRTGNSPLHF | TGTGCCAGCAGTGAATCACGGACAGGGAATTCACCCCTCCACTTT
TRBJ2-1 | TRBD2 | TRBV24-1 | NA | CATSDEASKLAVRPKRFF | TGTGCCACCAGTGATGAAGCCAGTAAGCTAGCGGTCCGCCCTAAGAGGTTCTTC
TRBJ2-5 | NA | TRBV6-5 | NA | CASRPRYQETQYF | TGTGCCAGCAGGCCTAGGTACCAAGAGACCCAGTACTTC
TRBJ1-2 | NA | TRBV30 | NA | CAWSNHGPNYGYTF | TGTGCCTGGAGTAATCACGGGCCTAACTATGGCTACACCTTC
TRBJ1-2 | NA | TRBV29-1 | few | CSVPGDATLAYTF | TGCAGCGTGCCCGGGGATGCTACACTTGCCTACACCTTC
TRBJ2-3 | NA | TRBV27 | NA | CASRLGGPITDTQYF | TGTGCCAGTCGCCTCGGGGGCCCGATCACAGATACGCAGTATTTT
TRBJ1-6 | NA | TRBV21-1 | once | CASSCATGSSNSPLHF | TGTGCCAGCAGCTGCGCCACAGGCTCATCCAATTCACCCCTCCACTTT
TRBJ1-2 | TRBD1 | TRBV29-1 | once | CSVETGQGSRYGYTF | TGCAGCGTTGAAACCGGACAGGGGAGTCGCTATGGCTACACCTTC
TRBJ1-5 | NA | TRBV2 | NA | CASSEGQAENQPQHF | TGTGCCAGCAGTGAAGGACAGGCGGAAAATCAGCCCCAGCATTTT
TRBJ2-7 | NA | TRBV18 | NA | CASSPTGFNYEQYF | TGTGCCAGCTCGCCGACAGGCTTTAACTACGAGCAGTACTTC
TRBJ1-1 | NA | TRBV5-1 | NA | CASSGGNLNTEAFF | TGCGCCAGCAGCGGAGGGAATTTGAACACTGAAGCTTTCTTT